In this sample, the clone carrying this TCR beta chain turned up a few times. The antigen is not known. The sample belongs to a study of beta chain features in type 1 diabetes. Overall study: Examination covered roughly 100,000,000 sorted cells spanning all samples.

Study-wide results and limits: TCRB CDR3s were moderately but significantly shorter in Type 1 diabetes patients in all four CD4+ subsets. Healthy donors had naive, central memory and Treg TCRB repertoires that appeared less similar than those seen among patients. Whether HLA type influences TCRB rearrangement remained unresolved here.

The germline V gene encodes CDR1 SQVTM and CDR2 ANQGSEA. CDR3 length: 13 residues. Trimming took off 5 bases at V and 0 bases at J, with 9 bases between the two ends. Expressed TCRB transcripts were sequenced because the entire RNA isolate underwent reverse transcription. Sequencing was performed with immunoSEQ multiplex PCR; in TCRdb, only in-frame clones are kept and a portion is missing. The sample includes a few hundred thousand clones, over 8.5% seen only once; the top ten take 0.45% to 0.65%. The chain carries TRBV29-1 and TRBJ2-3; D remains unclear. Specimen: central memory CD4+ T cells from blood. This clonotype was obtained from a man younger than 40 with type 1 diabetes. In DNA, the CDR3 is TGCAGCGTTCGACGAACTAGCACAGATACGCAGTATTTT. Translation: CSVRRTSTDTQYF.